This T cell receptor beta chain was captured by sequencing in a study of T cell repertoires in cytomegalovirus infection. This clonotype was observed many times. No antigen is known for it. The V and J ends lost 0 bases and 3 bases respectively, with 9 bases between them. CDR3 length equals 14 residues. Germline CDR1 and CDR2: MNHEY and SVGAGI. TCRdb ran MiXCR on the reads and lists one entry per CDR3 protein. The sample carries 140,000 to 150,000 distinct CDR3 sequences, 32% recorded once. The rearrangement links TRBV6-5 to TRBJ2-7, with D perhaps TRBD2 (6 bases). The sequenced sample was CD8+ T cells from cultured PBMCs, obtained from culture after CMV antigen stimulation. The clonotype originates from a human donor in good health (CMV status not recorded). Some clones in this sample may be carry-over from other donors' samples. For the CDR3, the DNA is TGTGCCAGCAGTTACTCCCCGGGACTCTACGAGCAGTACTTC. Amino acids: CASSYSPGLYEQYF.